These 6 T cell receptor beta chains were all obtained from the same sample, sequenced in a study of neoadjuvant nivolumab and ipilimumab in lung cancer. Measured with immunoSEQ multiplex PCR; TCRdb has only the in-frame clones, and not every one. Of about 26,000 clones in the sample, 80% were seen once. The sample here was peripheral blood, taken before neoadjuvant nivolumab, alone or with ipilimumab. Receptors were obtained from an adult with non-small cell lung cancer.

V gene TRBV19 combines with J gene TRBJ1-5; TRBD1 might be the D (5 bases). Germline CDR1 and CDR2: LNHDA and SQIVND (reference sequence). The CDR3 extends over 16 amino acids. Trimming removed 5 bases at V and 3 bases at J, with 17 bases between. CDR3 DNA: TGTGCCAGTAGTCCTCTGAGGGGCAGCCTCAATCAGCCCCAGCATTTT. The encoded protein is CASSPLRGSLNQPQHF.

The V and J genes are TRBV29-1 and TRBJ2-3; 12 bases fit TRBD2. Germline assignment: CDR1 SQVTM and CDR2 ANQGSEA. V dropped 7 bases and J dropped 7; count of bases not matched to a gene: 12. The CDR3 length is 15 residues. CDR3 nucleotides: TGCAGCGCATCTCTAGGACTAGCGGGGTCTTATACGCAGTATTTT. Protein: CSASLGLAGSYTQYF.

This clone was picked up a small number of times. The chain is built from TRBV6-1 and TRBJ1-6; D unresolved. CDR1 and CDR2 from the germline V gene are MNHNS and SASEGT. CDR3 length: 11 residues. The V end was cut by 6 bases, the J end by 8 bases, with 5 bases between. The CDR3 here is CASREYSPLHF. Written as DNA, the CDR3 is TGTGCCAGCAGGGAATATTCACCCCTCCACTTT.

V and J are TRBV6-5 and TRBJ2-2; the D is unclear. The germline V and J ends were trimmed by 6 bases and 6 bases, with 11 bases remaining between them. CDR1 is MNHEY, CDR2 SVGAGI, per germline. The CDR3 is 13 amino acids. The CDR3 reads CASRSMGAGELFF. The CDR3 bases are TGTGCCAGCAGGTCGATGGGCGCCGGGGAGCTGTTTTTT.

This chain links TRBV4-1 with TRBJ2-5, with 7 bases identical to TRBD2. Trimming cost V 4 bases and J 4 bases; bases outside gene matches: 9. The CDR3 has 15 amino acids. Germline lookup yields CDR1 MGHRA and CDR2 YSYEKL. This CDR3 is CASSPIGTTRETQYF. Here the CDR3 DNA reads TGCGCCAGCAGCCCAATAGGGACTACGAGAGAGACCCAGTACTTC.

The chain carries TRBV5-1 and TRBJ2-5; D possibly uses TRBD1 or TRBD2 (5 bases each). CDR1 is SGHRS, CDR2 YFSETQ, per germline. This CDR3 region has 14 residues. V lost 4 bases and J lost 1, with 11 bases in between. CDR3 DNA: TGCGCCAGCAGCGACGGTGGGACCCAAGAGACCCAGTACTTC. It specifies CASSDGGTQETQYF.